The rows below give T cell receptor beta chains drawn from one sample of a study of blood T cells in healthy people across ages. TCRdb re-derived calls from the 5' RACE reads in MiXCR, one entry per CDR3 protein. The repertoire holds about 1.8 million distinct CDR3 sequences, with about 50% as singletons. What was sequenced was blood. The receptors shown here come from a woman in her forties in good health. Each CDR3 is given with its conserved first and last residue. Each record gives: clone size, D gene, J gene, V gene, CDR3 protein, CDR3 DNA. A D gene is named only where the DNA matches it firmly. Size is stated for part of the rows, as once, few or many counts, or as a class when the clone is expanded.

size: NA; D: NA; J: TRBJ2-7; V: TRBV5-1; CDR3: CASSLEAGDSYEQYF; DNA: TGCGCCAGCAGCTTGGAGGCAGGGGACTCCTACGAGCAGTACTTC
size: NA; D: TRBD1; J: TRBJ2-5; V: TRBV11-3; CDR3: CAGSWGGQGRETQYF; DNA: TGTGCCGGCAGCTGGGGGGGACAGGGAAGAGAGACCCAGTACTTC
size: NA; D: NA; J: TRBJ1-6; V: TRBV6-5; CDR3: CASRLVGVSNSPLHF; DNA: TGTGCCAGCAGACTAGTCGGAGTCTCCAATTCACCCCTCCACTTT
size: NA; D: NA; J: TRBJ2-1; V: TRBV7-2; CDR3: CASSTQWGVGYNEQFF; DNA: TGTGCCAGCAGTACGCAGTGGGGAGTGGGCTACAATGAGCAGTTCTTC
size: once; D: NA; J: TRBJ1-2; V: TRBV29-1; CDR3: CSVVTKPNYGYTF; DNA: TGCAGCGTTGTGACAAAACCCAACTATGGCTACACTTTC
size: NA; D: NA; J: TRBJ2-7; V: TRBV29-1; CDR3: CSATTEPGSRSYEQYF; DNA: TGCAGCGCCACAACTGAACCAGGTTCTCGCTCCTACGAGCAGTACTTC
size: few; D: TRBD2; J: TRBJ2-3; V: TRBV5-1; CDR3: CASTPSTGLADTQYF; DNA: TGCGCCAGCACTCCCTCGACGGGACTAGCGGATACGCAGTATTTT
size: NA; D: NA; J: TRBJ1-2; V: TRBV20-1; CDR3: CSARTPRGYTF; DNA: TGCAGTGCTAGGACCCCCAGGGGCTACACCTTC
size: NA; D: NA; J: TRBJ2-1; V: TRBV5-5; CDR3: CASSLIWPIDNEQFF; DNA: TGTGCCAGCAGCTTGATCTGGCCGATTGACAATGAGCAGTTCTTC
size: NA; D: NA; J: TRBJ2-7; V: TRBV24-1; CDR3: CATSDLSMKPDSYNEQYF; DNA: TGTGCCACCAGTGATTTGTCCATGAAGCCAGACAGCTACAATGAGCAGTACTTC
size: many; D: NA; J: TRBJ1-2; V: TRBV5-1; CDR3: CASSLEGNGYTF; DNA: TGCGCCAGCAGCTTGGAAGGGAACGGCTACACCTTC
size: many; D: TRBD1; J: TRBJ2-7; V: TRBV7-8; CDR3: CASSSTGIEQYF; DNA: TGTGCCAGCAGTTCGACAGGGATCGAGCAGTACTTC
size: NA; D: TRBD1; J: TRBJ1-2; V: TRBV27; CDR3: CASSLSRQGAYGYTF; DNA: TGTGCCAGCAGTTTATCGCGACAGGGGGCCTATGGCTACACCTTC
size: once; D: TRBD1; J: TRBJ2-7; V: TRBV6-1; CDR3: CGSGDRGLNEQYF; DNA: TGTGGTTCGGGGGACAGGGGGCTCAACGAGCAGTACTTC
size: NA; D: TRBD2; J: TRBJ2-7; V: TRBV5-1; CDR3: CASRLGASGGTLYEQYF; DNA: TGCGCCAGCAGATTGGGGGCTAGCGGGGGGACCCTCTACGAGCAGTACTTC
size: NA; D: TRBD2; J: TRBJ2-2; V: TRBV7-2; CDR3: CASSLEMGGTGELFF; DNA: TGTGCCAGCAGCTTAGAAATGGGAGGGACCGGGGAGCTGTTTTTT